This T cell receptor beta chain was captured by sequencing in a study of T cells after yellow fever vaccination. Study-level findings and limits: Subsequent to the booster, the majority of primary-vaccination clones reappeared (around 96% CD4, approximately 85% CD8).

TCRdb fed the 5' RACE reads into MiXCR, producing one record per CDR3 protein. The table lists about 630,000 distinct CDR3 sequences, roughly 12% of them singletons. On this clonotype itself: Its matching antigen is unknown.

Trimming stripped 3 bases from V and 2 bases from J, with 10 bases between. Germline V lookup: CDR1 DFQATT, CDR2 SNEGSKA (reference sequence). The CDR3 runs 14 residues. This chain uses TRBV20-1 with TRBJ2-2; D is unresolved. The sample consisted of PBMCs, taken on the day of the yellow fever booster vaccination. This TCR derives from a young man who received the YFV17D yellow fever vaccine. CDR3 in DNA: TGCAGTGCTAGCCCCGGCAGCAACACCGGGGAGCTGTTTTTT. Amino acid sequence: CSASPGSNTGELFF.